The T cell receptor (beta chain) under discussion was sequenced for a study of cytomegalovirus exposure and HLA in healthy donors listed by TCRdb under 2017. Turning to the overall study: According to an earlier analysis of a few hundred of the donors, 150 million to 200 million T cells yielded 90 million to 140 million unique TCR beta sequences and roughly 280 Gb of sequence data. An early release that covered several hundred HLA-typed donors contained around 330 gigabases of sequencing data and approximately 85 million unique TCR sequences. The genetic ancestry cluster associated with self-reported Caucasian donors included roughly four fifths of the 300 to 400 genotyped donors. The study aimed to test whether signatures of past pathogen exposure could be identified by cataloging public T cell receptors. The T cell repertoires of 666 subjects were profiled by immunosequencing and related to cytomegalovirus serostatus. A separate validation cohort of approximately 120 different subjects was used in addition to the approximately 670-subject first cohort. To predict cytomegalovirus infection status, the study combined high-throughput TCR immunosequencing, statistical association of individual TCRs with disease status, and machine learning. A later analysis re-analyzed previously published TCR beta repertoires from 666 donors and added high-resolution HLA genotyping to study TCR occurrence patterns. Rather than using new phenotypic data, the later analysis identified candidate immune exposures from TCR beta sequences and from how often those sequences occurred across donors. In an earlier analysis of around 540 of the donors, high-throughput TCR beta sequencing was used to judge whether each TCR beta V gene segment behaved as functional or pseudogenic. Alongside the repertoire data, information on donor age, sex, ethnicity and CMV serostatus was compiled. In a later genetic analysis, genome-wide SNP genotypes for about three fifths of the 666 donors were used, and that subset was treated as a discovery cohort. Every repertoire in the discovery cohort had been generated on one and the same sequencing platform. HLA typing covered class I and class II loci at four-digit resolution. The number of donors typed differed by locus, with roughly 620-630 for A, B, C, DRB1 and DQB1, more than 500 for DQA1, approximately 570 for DPA1, and some 470 for DPB1. Four or five DR-DQ haplotypes were handled as single units for association and clustering, since linkage in the cohort was strong. On average, 235,054 unique TCR beta nucleotide sequences were sequenced per donor among 350 to 400 genotyped donors of the cohort, with 15% to 20% of those sequences being non-productive. General study outcomes and caveats: For the cohort, immune exposure information was limited to CMV serostatus. Approximately 16 rarely observed V segments, including chromosome 9 orphons, were excluded from the earlier analysis of about 600 of the donors because counts were too low. Because HLA typing was unavailable for some donors at each locus, only the typed subset was used in association tests. A further reported finding was that TCR beta sequences accurately predicted the HLA-A and HLA-B alleles for most subjects in the first cohort. A later analysis associated about 16,000 TCR beta sequences with specific HLA alleles at a false discovery rate of 0.05. The presence/absence analyses assumed that sequencing depth was roughly uniform across donors, and that assumption may not be true. The study listed 150 to 200 TCR beta chains as associated with cytomegalovirus. According to a later analysis, TCR association rates differed among HLA loci, with DRB1 alleles showing the most associated TCRs and HLA-C alleles showing the fewest. In vitro tests confirmed that a few of the cytomegalovirus-associated TCR beta chains recognize cytomegalovirus antigens. Correlated functional status among segregating V segments might be attributable to linkage disequilibrium, but an unknown experimental factor could not be ruled out. The classifier was reported to diagnose cytomegalovirus status with high specificity and sensitivity in both the original and validation cohorts. A later analysis found that most CMV-associated TCR beta chains appeared HLA-restricted, with HLA associations seemingly driven largely by CMV exposure. Compared with equally common non-associated chains, HLA-associated TCR beta chains in a later analysis were more clonally expanded and had lower generation probabilities. Most TCR sequences were observed very rarely across donors, whereas some public TCRs were present in many individuals. In a later genetic analysis, fewer N-insertions in productive TCRs were reported among donors in an Asian-associated ancestry cluster than the approximately 670-donor mean. When HLA alleles, especially DR and DQ, strongly co-occurred, attributing TCR associations to individual alleles was difficult. In an earlier analysis of 587 of the donors, most TCR beta V segments appeared in productive rearrangements about 87% or about 30% of the time, broadly matching IMGT annotations. V-gene and J-gene trimming of TCR beta chains was associated with a missense DCLRE1C variant in a later genetic analysis, and the association was replicated in an independent cohort. A later analysis reported that several top co-occurrence clusters appeared linked to parvovirus B19, influenza, CMV and Epstein-Barr virus. According to the authors, the approach could potentially be generalized to other disease states and immunological phenotypes. The 87-base-pair reads could not distinguish some IMGT-functional V segments, including TRBV6-2 and TRBV6-3, so those segments were excluded. Only TCR beta chains were sequenced in this cohort, and the absence of alpha or paired-chain data limited detectable features. The sequencing pipeline was judged likely to have produced a cluster of highly shared sequence variants as a technical artifact.

In total, approximately 700 healthy bone marrow donors made up the cohort. All cohort members were sampled while nominally healthy, although unrecorded immune exposures were likely present. The donor tested CMV seropositive and was one of the 289 seropositive cohort members. A peripheral blood sample was provided by each donor, and peripheral blood mononuclear cells were used for TCR beta sequencing. The Qiagen DNeasy Blood Extraction Kit was used to extract genomic DNA from the blood cell samples. Looking up the germline V gene yields CDR1 SNHLY and CDR2 FYNNEI. From V the trimming removes 8 bases and from J it removes 5 bases, while the gene matches leave 6 bases of the junction unaccounted for. The CDR3 runs 14 residues from the cysteine to the phenylalanine. Just CDR3 DNA is preserved here, 42 bases in frame from base 1. Library construction relied on the immunoSEQ multiplex PCR assay. A mixture of 60 forward primers for TCR Vbeta segments and 13 reverse primers for TCR Jbeta segments was used in the multiplex PCR. The CDR3 region of rearranged TCR beta genes was amplified from genomic DNA with a multiplex PCR assay. Amplified TCR beta libraries were sequenced as 87-base-pair reads on the Illumina HiSeq System. For the original study's pipeline: In a later analysis, tens of millions of unique TCR beta chains were counted across the 650 to 750 repertoires, and approximately 9.9 million of these chains were shared by at least two donors. Raw reads were error-corrected and collapsed into unique sequences with a nearest-neighbor algorithm that merged closely related sequences to remove PCR and sequencing errors. Alignment of CDR3 sequences to IMGT reference sequences was used to assign V, D and J gene segments. For a sequence to be retained, at least a six-nucleotide match to both a V gene segment and a J gene segment was required. Rearrangements were classified as productive when the CDR3 lacked stop codons and remained in frame with V and J, and all other rearrangements were classified as non-productive. Following IMGT convention, CDR3 was defined as the stretch from the second conserved V-encoded cysteine to the conserved J-encoded phenylalanine. The earlier analysis of a few hundred of the donors excluded any sequence lacking an unambiguous match to a single V gene segment. An earlier analysis of over 450 of the donors classified V segments as functional when productive rearrangements were above 56.7% and as segregating when the standard deviation between donors was above 5%. A statistical classification framework was developed to diagnose cytomegalovirus status using the catalog of TCR beta chain sequences. In a later analysis, V and J genes were assigned by comparing TCR nucleotide sequences against IMGT/GENE-DB human TR gene sequences. The TCRdist pipeline was used in a later analysis to assign CDR3 sequences and most-parsimonious VDJ recombination scenarios. In a later analysis, each TCR beta chain was defined by its CDR3 amino acid sequence together with its V-gene family, and reads lacking a unique V-gene family were excluded. To address suspected cross-contamination and a sequencing artifact, a later analysis removed a few hundred highly shared, low-generation-probability nucleotide sequences. In a later analysis, a clonal expansion index for each public chain was calculated from normalized within-repertoire ranks of inferred template counts. A later analysis computed generation probabilities with a VDJ recombination model fitted to out-of-frame rearrangements, and checked the results against IGoR. A later analysis scored TCR-TCR, TCR-HLA and TCR-CMV co-occurrence with hypergeometric tests, applying a repertoire-size bias correction to TCR pairs. A later analysis estimated false discovery rates by permuting HLA or CMV assignments 20 times. In a later analysis, co-occurring TCRs were grouped with DBSCAN, and TCRdist sequence similarity was added when clustering was performed within HLA-allele-positive subsets. Repertoires with fewer than 30,000 or more than 120,000 public chains were left out of co-occurrence clustering, as were a handful of repertoires with anomalous nucleotide sharing. TCRdb mirrors the immuneACCESS table, restricted to in-frame sequences. Some clones are absent from its copies; in checked studies, under half trace to an unresolved V gene, and the reason for the others is unknown. That table furnishes V, J and clone size, whereas the DNA furnished D and trimming. A total of approximately 170,000 clones appear in this sample, 65% to 85% of them only once. Roughly 2.6% of the sample is in the top ten clones.

Points on this clone: The clone's antigen remains unknown. No much larger clonotype is one base removed from it; base qualities were not supplied.

The sequence links TRBV2 to TRBJ2-2, with TRBD2 matching 9 junction bases. This sequence originates from a woman aged 40-49 years in good health and CMV-seropositive. Sequencing used PBMCs. The DNA sequence reads TGTGCCAGCCTAAGACTAGCGGATACCGGGGAGCTGTTTTTT. It translates to CASLRLADTGELFF.